The entry below describes one TCR beta chain. For the second PCR, which ran for 7 to 11 cycles, a sample-barcoded 5' primer and a J-beta primer mix were used. A template-switch adaptor with 12 random nucleotides tagged each cDNA molecule. TCRdb reprocessed the 5' RACE reads with MiXCR, giving one entry per CDR3 protein. The data contain over 600,000 distinct CDR3 sequences, about 21% of them seen just once; the ten biggest clones take up more than 3%. Trimming took 3 bases from V and 3 from J; bases not matched to a gene: 6. Germline-derived CDR1 and CDR2 are DFQATT and SNEGSKA (reference sequence). CDR3 size: 14 residues. This specimen comes from a study of blood T cells in healthy people across ages.

V usage is TRBV20-1 and J usage is TRBJ1-2; 8 nucleotides align to TRBD1. The sequence derives from a man aged 65 to 85 in good health. Sequencing input: blood. CDR3 nucleotides: TGCAGTGCTAGCGGCAGGGGGCGCGACTATGGCTACACCTTC. This gives the protein CSASGRGRDYGYTF.